This entry lists 25 T cell receptor beta chains sequenced from one sample in a study of identical twins. From the 5' RACE reads, TCRdb called clonotypes with MiXCR, one entry per CDR3 protein. The sample yields hundreds of thousands of distinct CDR3 sequences, around 7.4% seen once. The data also belong to a second study, concerning yellow fever vaccine responses in identical twins.

The sequenced sample consisted of PBMCs. The receptors were gathered from a woman aged 18-29 years in good health.

This clonotype was seen ten or more times. The V and J genes are TRBV20-1 and TRBJ2-2, with 11 bases aligning to TRBD2. V trimming: 1 base; J trimming: 3 bases; junction bases outside the gene matches: 1. From germline, CDR1 is DFQATT and CDR2 SNEGSKA (reference sequence). The CDR3 sequence is 15 residues long. The CDR3 region is CSARATSGDTGELFF. For the CDR3, the DNA is TGCAGTGCTAGAGCGACTAGCGGGGACACCGGGGAGCTGTTTTTT.

The gene calls are TRBV3-1 and TRBJ2-2; no clear D. Per the germline V gene, CDR1 is LGHDT and CDR2 is YNNKEL (reference sequence). CDR3 length: 14 residues. Trimming took 2 bases from V and 5 from J, leaving 9 bases between them. In DNA, the CDR3 is TGTGCCAGCAGCCAACCCCGGCGGACCGGGGAGCTGTTTTTT. This codes for CASSQPRRTGELFF. The full variable domain, its missing parts supplied by reference TRBV3-1 and TRBJ2-2, is DTAVSQTPKYLVTQMGNDKSIKCEQNLGHDTMYWYKQDSKKFLKIMFSYNNKELIINETVPNRFSPKSPDKAHLNLHINSLELGDSAVYFCASSQPRRTGELFFGEGSRLTVL.

This chain joins TRBV28 and TRBJ2-1; 7 bases agree with TRBD2. This CDR3 comprises 16 residues. V was pared by 3 bases and J by 4 bases, with 9 bases of the junction left unmatched. Germline CDR1 MDHEN, CDR2 SYDVKM. The CDR3 DNA follows: TGTGCCAGCAGTTTGGTCTCCAGCGGGGAATACAATGAGCAGTTCTTC. Protein sequence: CASSLVSSGEYNEQFF.

This clonotype was seen ten or more times. The genes are TRBV10-3 and TRBJ1-2; unclear D gene. This CDR3 is 15 amino acids long. CDR1 is ENHRY, CDR2 SYGVKD, per germline. Deletions cut 4 bases from V and 8 bases from J, with 20 bases between. The CDR3 DNA reads as TGTGCCATCAGTGCTGACACACAAACCCGCAGCGGCTACACCTTC. Translating it yields CAISADTQTRSGYTF.

This clonotype was seen many times. The CDR3: CASSPTGGTYNEQFF. DNA for the CDR3: TGTGCCAGCAGTCCTACAGGGGGGACTTACAATGAGCAGTTCTTC. V and J are TRBV12-3 or TRBV12-4 and TRBJ2-1; TRBD1 aligns across 8 bases. The trim removed 5 bases at V and 4 bases at J, leaving 7 bases unmatched. This CDR3 contains 15 residues.

Only a few counts were recorded for this clonotype. The chain has TRBV12-3 or TRBV12-4 and TRBJ2-7; 7 bases align to TRBD1. The CDR3 is 13 amino acids. V was clipped by 6 bases and J by 5 bases; unmatched bases: 7. The DNA of the CDR3 is TGTGCCAGCAGCAAACAGGGGAACGACGAGCAGTACTTC. Amino acids: CASSKQGNDEQYF.

This clonotype was detected many times. V usage is TRBV7-9 and J usage is TRBJ1-1, with 7 bases matching TRBD1. Germline CDR1 reads SEHNR; CDR2 reads FQNEAQ (reference sequence). V shed 0 bases and J 5 bases; nucleotides not matched to a gene: 6. There are 15 residues in the CDR3. In nucleotides, the CDR3 is TGTGCCAGCAGCTTAGCCTCAACAGGGGCTACTGAAGCTTTCTTT. Translation gives CASSLASTGATEAFF.

This chain joins TRBV29-1 and TRBJ1-6; no firm D call. CDR3 length: 13 residues. Between the trimmed V and J ends, which lost 7 bases and 6 bases, there was a span of 13 bases. Germline V lookup: CDR1 SQVTM, CDR2 ANQGSEA. The chain's CDR3 is CSASGSGNSPLHF. CDR3 in DNA: TGCAGCGCCTCGGGGTCGGGTAATTCACCCCTCCACTTT.

This chain uses TRBV4-1 with TRBJ2-7; the D gene is possibly TRBD2 (6 bases). Germline assignment: CDR1 MGHRA and CDR2 YSYEKL. The V and J ends lost 4 bases and 3 bases respectively, with 19 bases between them. CDR3 length equals 16 residues. The CDR3 here is CASSPTLGAGGYEQYF. The CDR3 DNA is TGCGCCAGCAGCCCCACTTTGGGCGCCGGGGGCTACGAGCAGTACTTC.

This clonotype was seen only a few times. The chain employs TRBV3-1 and TRBJ2-3, with D uncertain. The CDR3 consists of 15 residues. Looked up from germline, CDR1 is LGHDT and CDR2 is YNNKEL (reference sequence). Trimming removed 4 bases from V and 2 bases from J, with 13 bases in between. The chain's CDR3 is CASSRWTLHTDTQYF. DNA for the CDR3: TGTGCCAGCAGCCGCTGGACCCTCCACACAGATACGCAGTATTTT.

The chain couples TRBV20-1 to TRBJ2-5; 10 bases fit TRBD2. The junction had 12 bases not matched to a gene; V was cut back by 6 bases and J by 5 bases. The CDR3 totals 15 residues. Germline CDR1 DFQATT, CDR2 SNEGSKA (reference sequence). Here the CDR3 reads CSARDLAGEGETQYF. The CDR3 nucleotides are TGCAGTGCGCGAGACCTAGCGGGAGAGGGGGAGACCCAGTACTTC.

The genes are TRBV27 and TRBJ1-2; D perhaps matches TRBD1 (5 bases). V was pared by 7 bases and J by 5 bases, with 14 bases between. The CDR3 runs 13 residues. Germline V gives CDR1 MNHEY, CDR2 SMNVEV (reference sequence). The CDR3 spells CASMRDGSYGYTF. CDR3 nucleotides: TGTGCCAGCATGCGGGACGGAAGTTATGGCTACACCTTC.

This clonotype has a handful of counts. This chain connects TRBV11-3 to TRBJ2-1; 8 positions agree with TRBD2. The trim removed 4 bases at V and 7 bases at J, leaving 6 bases unmatched. Germline CDR1 reads SGHNT; CDR2 reads YENEEA. CDR3 length: 14 residues. Here the CDR3 reads CASSSGTSRNEQFF. CDR3 coding DNA: TGTGCCAGCAGCTCGGGGACTAGTCGGAATGAGCAGTTCTTC. Combining the CDR3 with reference TRBV11-3 and TRBJ2-1 gives the whole variable domain EAGVVQSPRYKIIEKKQPVAFWCNPISGHNTLYWYLQNLGQGPELLIRYENEEAVDDSQLPKDRFSAERLKGVDSTLKIQPAELGDSAVYLCASSSGTSRNEQFFGPGTRLTVL.

The chain combines TRBV6-2 or TRBV6-3 with TRBJ2-7, with D hard to call. The V gene lost 4 bases and the J gene lost 0 bases, with 13 bases spanning the gap. This CDR3 has 15 amino acids. The V gene's germline CDR1 is MNHEY and CDR2 SVGEGT. The CDR3 is CASSLGKVSSYEQYF. CDR3 bases: TGTGCCAGCAGTTTGGGGAAGGTAAGCTCCTACGAGCAGTACTTC.

This clonotype has more than one count but fewer than ten. The chain uses TRBV5-5 and TRBJ1-2, with unresolved D. CDR1 and CDR2 (germline): SGHKS, YYEKEE (reference sequence). Trimming shortened V by 2 bases and J by 4 bases, and 12 bases separated the two germline ends. This CDR3 is 14 amino acids long. The CDR3 reads CASSFHGEPYGYTF. Written as DNA, the CDR3 is TGTGCCAGCAGCTTTCACGGGGAACCCTATGGCTACACCTTC.

In its sample, this clonotype was seen a few times. CDR3 bases: TGTGCCAGTAGTATCCATAGACAAGAGACCCAGTACTTC. This translates into CASSIHRQETQYF. The rearrangement links TRBV19 to TRBJ2-5; no clear D gene. The ends were cut back, 3 bases at V and 2 bases at J, with 7 bases in the middle. Germline values: CDR1 LNHDA, CDR2 SQIVND (reference sequence). The CDR3 has 13 residues.

The chain joins TRBV10-2 to TRBJ2-3, with D tentatively TRBD2 (6 bases). Trimming cost V 3 bases and J 3 bases, with 19 bases left between them. The CDR3 covers 17 residues. Germline V gene sequence: CDR1 WSHSY, CDR2 SAAADI. The CDR3 reads CASSEYLGGGRTDTQYF. CDR3 nucleotide sequence: TGCGCCAGCAGTGAATACCTGGGAGGTGGTCGGACAGATACGCAGTATTTT.

This clonotype turned up a few times. V gene TRBV12-3 or TRBV12-4 combines with J gene TRBJ2-3, with D possibly being TRBD1 (6 bases). V was clipped by 5 bases and J by 2 bases, with 11 bases between them. This CDR3 region has 14 residues. DNA for the CDR3: TGTGCCAGCAGTACAGGGATAATCACAGATACGCAGTATTTT. Its protein is CASSTGIITDTQYF.

A note on this clonotype: No conserved phenylalanine or tryptophan ends this CDR3, so it is likely a read error. The genes are TRBV6-2 or TRBV6-3 and TRBJ2-1, with TRBD2 identical over 15 bases. After removal of 5 bases from V and 10 bases from J, the junction contained 6 bases not matched to a gene. The germline gives CDR1 MNHEY, CDR2 SVGEGT. There are 15 residues in the CDR3. In DNA form, the CDR3 reads TGTGCCAGCAGTGGACTAGCGGGGGGGGCAAGAGAGCAGTTCTCC. Protein sequence: CASSGLAGGAREQFS.

This clonotype has a count of ten or more. CDR3 sequence (DNA): TGTGCCAGCAGCCCTGCAGGGACAGGGGGATACAATGAGCAGTTCTTC. Its protein product is CASSPAGTGGYNEQFF. The chain combines TRBV28 with TRBJ2-1; 11 positions agree with TRBD1. This CDR3 comprises 16 residues. The V and J ends lost 6 bases and 4 bases, in that order; junction bases with no gene match: 8. CDR1 is MDHEN, CDR2 SYDVKM, per germline.

This rearrangement joins TRBV7-6 to TRBJ2-5; tentative D call: TRBD1 (6 bases). Trimming left V 5 bases short and J 4 bases short, with 11 bases between. The CDR3 is made up of 13 amino acids. Per germline, CDR1 SGHVS and CDR2 FNYEAQ. The CDR3 DNA sequence: TGTGCCAGCAGCCGCGGACAGTCAGAGACCCAGTACTTC. Translated, it gives CASSRGQSETQYF.

The chain uses TRBV15 and TRBJ2-6, with 7 bases aligning to TRBD1. V was clipped by 4 bases and J by 2 bases; unmatched bases: 8. The CDR3 loop spans 17 amino acids. Germline V gene data show CDR1 as LNHNV and CDR2 as YYDKDF (reference sequence). CDR3 DNA sequence: TGTGCCACCAGCAAGGGACAGTCAGTCCCTGGGGCCAACGTCCTGACTTTC. Amino acids: CATSKGQSVPGANVLTF.

The V gene is TRBV4-1, the J gene TRBJ2-4; 7 nucleotides line up with TRBD2. Germline V gene sequence: CDR1 MGHRA, CDR2 YSYEKL. CDR3 length: 15 residues. J was trimmed by 8 bases and V by 0 bases; bases with no gene match: 7. CDR3 amino acids: CASSQEGEGRDIQYF. The CDR3 DNA sequence: TGCGCCAGCAGCCAAGAAGGGGAGGGGCGGGACATTCAGTACTTC.

A few counts support this clonotype. V is TRBV7-8 and J is TRBJ1-1; perhaps TRBD1 as D (6 bases). CDR1 and CDR2 from the germline V gene are SGHVS and FQNEAQ. V was clipped by 2 bases and J by 4 bases, with 20 bases between them. The CDR3 has 17 residues. CDR3 amino acids: CASSLPGGFGGITEAFF. As DNA, the CDR3 is TGTGCCAGCAGCTTACCCGGGGGCTTTGGAGGGATCACTGAAGCTTTCTTT. The whole variable domain, remainder taken from reference TRBV7-8 and TRBJ1-1, is GAGVSQSPRYKVAKRGQDVALRCDPISGHVSLFWYQQALGQGPEFLTYFQNEAQLDKSGLPSDRFFAERPEGSVSTLKIQRTQQEDSAVYLCASSLPGGFGGITEAFFGQGTRLTVV.

The rearrangement uses TRBV20-1 and TRBJ2-1, with 8 bases matching TRBD2. Germline CDR1 reads DFQATT; CDR2 reads SNEGSKA (reference sequence). The CDR3 has 14 amino acids. V was clipped by 3 bases and J by 4 bases; unmatched bases: 5. The CDR3 loop reads CSASGRGGYNEQFF. The DNA of the CDR3 is TGCAGTGCTAGCGGGAGGGGGGGTTACAATGAGCAGTTCTTC.